One and the same sample provided the 9 T cell receptor beta chains below, sequenced in a study of T cells in Graves' hyperthyroidism and ophthalmopathy. RNA transcripts were the template for amplifying TCR beta CDR3 regions. TCR CDR3 regions were first amplified by RT-PCR with HTBI primers. TCRdb re-called the multiplex PCR reads with MiXCR, one entry per CDR3 protein. The profile shows 370,000 or so distinct CDR3 sequences, approximately 12% of them singletons. Sequencing was performed on blood. The receptors come from a man aged 25 to 45 with Graves' hyperthyroidism that later progressed to Graves' ophthalmopathy.

This clonotype turned up a few times. The chain uses TRBV5-6 and TRBJ2-1, with 10 bases lining up with TRBD2. J lost 8 bases, V lost 3 bases, and 8 bases had no gene match. Germline-derived CDR1 and CDR2 are SGHDT and YYEEEE. The CDR3 covers 15 residues. The CDR3 DNA follows: TGTGCCAGCAGCTCGCCTCTAGCGGGGGAGGATGAGCAGTTCTTC. It specifies CASSSPLAGEDEQFF.

This clonotype was observed at least ten times. Here the CDR3 reads CASSGRRQARNQPQHF. Here the CDR3 DNA reads TGTGCCAGCAGTGGAAGAAGACAAGCCCGGAATCAGCCCCAGCATTTT. The gene calls are TRBV6-1 and TRBJ1-5; D is unresolved. This CDR3 region has 16 residues. Germline V gene data show CDR1 as MNHNS and CDR2 as SASEGT. V dropped 4 bases and J dropped 4 bases, with 17 bases sitting between them.

This clonotype was detected a few times. This chain links TRBV24-1 with TRBJ1-5; TRBD1 is a possible D gene (5 bases). The V end was cut by 4 bases, the J end by 3 bases, with 9 bases between. From germline, CDR1 is KGHDR and CDR2 SFDVKD. The CDR3 is 14 residues long. The CDR3 nucleotides are TGTGCCACCAGTGAACCAGGGAACAATCAGCCCCAGCATTTT. Its translation is CATSEPGNNQPQHF.

This clonotype was seen a handful of times. This chain links TRBV5-1 with TRBJ1-2, with 9 nucleotides matching TRBD1. Germline CDR1 is SGHRS and CDR2 is YFSETQ. Unmatched junction bases numbered 9, after V lost 2 bases and J lost 4 bases. The CDR3 is made up of 16 amino acids. The CDR3 bases are TGCGCCAGCAGCTTCACCTCCGACAGGGGGATCTATGGCTACACCTTC. Its translation is CASSFTSDRGIYGYTF.

This clonotype showed up many times. This chain connects TRBV28 to TRBJ2-7, with 9 nucleotides matching TRBD1. Per germline, CDR1 MDHEN and CDR2 SYDVKM. The CDR3 runs 14 residues. J was trimmed by 7 bases and V by 4 bases; bases with no gene match: 8. The CDR3 reads CASSSGQGLREQYF. The CDR3 region has the DNA TGTGCCAGCAGTTCGGGACAGGGCCTGAGAGAGCAGTACTTC.

This clonotype was seen more than once but under ten times. The chain carries TRBV13 and TRBJ1-6, with D possibly matching TRBD1 (5 bases). Germline CDR1 PRHDT, CDR2 FYEKMQ (reference sequence). V lost 7 bases and J 9 bases, leaving 16 bases between the germline ends. The CDR3 totals 14 residues. CDR3 protein: CASTSQGWASPLHF. As DNA, the CDR3 is TGTGCCAGCACCTCCCAGGGTTGGGCTTCACCCCTCCACTTT.

The genes are TRBV30 and TRBJ2-5, with D hard to call. This CDR3 spans 12 amino acids. Trimming cost V 5 bases and J 4 bases, with 11 bases left between them. Germline V gene data show CDR1 as GTSNPN and CDR2 as SVGIG (reference sequence). CDR3 loop: CAWLGLGETQYF. The DNA for the CDR3 is TGTGCCTGGTTGGGGTTAGGAGAGACCCAGTACTTC. The variable domain in full, completed from reference TRBV30 and TRBJ2-5, reads SQTIHQWPATLVQPVGSPLSLECTVEGTSNPNLYWYRQAAGRGLQLLFYSVGIGQISSEVPQNLSASRPQDRQFILSSKKLLLSDSGFYLCAWLGLGETQYFGPGTRLLVL.

This clonotype occurred many times. One junction end disagrees with the germline gene, perhaps due to a read error. The gene calls are TRBV2 and TRBJ1-1; no firm D call. Germline-derived CDR1 and CDR2 are SNHLY and FYNNEI. This CDR3 region has 13 residues. In DNA form, the CDR3 reads TGTGCCGGCAGCCCCATTTTGGGCACTGAAGCTTTCTTT. It translates to CAGSPILGTEAFF.

The sample holds one count of this clonotype. The chain employs TRBV29-1 and TRBJ1-3, with 7 bases matching TRBD1. Per the germline V gene, CDR1 is SQVTM and CDR2 is ANQGSEA. The V gene end was trimmed by 6 bases and the J gene end by 0 bases; junction bases not matched to a gene: 5. The CDR3 extends over 14 amino acids. In nucleotides, the CDR3 is TGCAGCGTCAGGGGACAGATCTCTGGAAACACCATATATTTT. It specifies CSVRGQISGNTIYF.